Given below is one TCR beta chain in context. Trimming took 5 bases from V and 7 from J, leaving 11 bases between them. The CDR3 runs 12 residues. The germline CDR1 and CDR2 sequences are SGHTA and FQGNSA. The data stem from a study of blood T cells in healthy people across ages. Alongside a J-beta primer mix, a sample-barcoded 5' primer served in a second PCR lasting 7 to 11 cycles. One entry per CDR3 protein, called by TCRdb with MiXCR from the 5' RACE reads. The top ten hold roughly 9.4% of the sample, which has almost 550,000 distinct CDR3 sequences, about 24% seen once. The data also belong to a second study, concerning T cells of mothers and their children. From that second work: The donors comprised several children and their three healthy Caucasian mothers. TCR recombination output is shaped by thymic selection similarly in related and unrelated pairs.

The clonotype comes from a boy aged 5-17 years in good health. The chain links TRBV7-2 to TRBJ1-2; D may be TRBD1 (6 bases). The sequenced sample was blood. CDR3 DNA: TGTGCCAGCAGCCTAGACAGGTTTGGCTACACCTTC. Its translation is CASSLDRFGYTF.